Listed below are T cell receptor beta chains from one sample, sequenced in a study of shared clonotypes between healthy human individuals. The method was immunoSEQ multiplex PCR; TCRdb's version includes in-frame clones alone and lacks a portion of them. In the table there are about 960,000 clones, 70% to 85% of which are singletons. The specimen sequenced was memory CD4+ T cells sorted from blood. Receptors were obtained from a man aged 18 to 29 in good health. Both conserved end residues are part of each CDR3. Each record gives: clone size, D gene, J gene, V gene, CDR3 DNA, CDR3 protein. D genes are given only for firm matches. Size tells how often a clone was seen (once, few, many) or the class of an expanded clone, and some rows leave it out.

>.|TRBD1|TRBJ2-2|TRBV2
TGTGCCAGCAGTAGGACAGGGAACACCGGGGAGCTGTTTTTT
CASSRTGNTGELFF
>.|.|TRBJ1-2|TRBV5-6
TGTGCCAGCAGCTTCGTCAAGAACTATGGCTACACCTTC
CASSFVKNYGYTF
>.|.|TRBJ1-2|TRBV21-1
TGTGCCAGCAGCAGCCGGACAGGTCATTACTCTAACTATGGCTACACCTTC
CASSSRTGHYSNYGYTF
>.|TRBD2|TRBJ2-2|TRBV10-1
TGCGCCAGCAGTCCATATGGAGCGGGAATACTACCAACCGAGGAGCTGTTTTTT
CASSPYGAGILPTEELFF
>.|.|TRBJ2-3|TRBV7-9
TGTGCCAGCAGCTTAGGAGGTCCCAACACAGATACGCAGTATTTT
CASSLGGPNTDTQYF
>once|TRBD1|TRBJ2-7|TRBV10-3
TGTGCCATCAGTGAGTCGAGGGGGCGCTCCTACGAGCAGTACTTC
CAISESRGRSYEQYF
>few|TRBD1|TRBJ2-7|TRBV5-6
TGTGCCAGCAGCTCAATCCAGGGGGCCGGTTCGTACGAGCAGTACTTC
CASSSIQGAGSYEQYF
>.|.|TRBJ2-7|TRBV7-9
TGTGCCAGCAGCCTAGAACAGGTTTCGAGCTCCTACGAGCAGTACTTC
CASSLEQVSSSYEQYF
>.|.|TRBJ2-7|TRBV7-2
TGTGCCAGCAGCTTGGGATTAGGCTCCTACGAGCAGTACTTC
CASSLGLGSYEQYF
>once|.|TRBJ2-7|TRBV7-2
TGTGCCAGCAGCTTAGTACCGGGGATCTACGAGCAGTACTTC
CASSLVPGIYEQYF
>.|.|TRBJ1-2|TRBV10-2
TGCGCCAGCAGGTCAACAGAGATTGGCTACACCTTC
CASRSTEIGYTF
>.|TRBD1|TRBJ1-6|TRBV6-5
TGTGCCAGCAGGGGGACAGGGGTAAACTCACCCCTCCACTTT
CASRGTGVNSPLHF
>few|TRBD2|TRBJ2-3|TRBV7-9
TGTGCCAGCAGCTACCCTAGCGGGGGAACCACAGATACGCAGTATTTT
CASSYPSGGTTDTQYF
>.|TRBD1|TRBJ1-5|TRBV9
TGTGCCAGCAGCGCCGGACAGGGTCCGCCCCAGCATTTT
CASSAGQGPPQHF
>few|TRBD1|TRBJ2-7|TRBV10-1
TGCGCCAGCAGCGGGGACAGACCCCCCTACGAGCAGTACTTC
CASSGDRPPYEQYF
>.|.|TRBJ2-6|TRBV19
TGTGCCAGTAGTATCGGGCAGGGTAGGTCTGGGGCCAACGTCCTGACTTTC
CASSIGQGRSGANVLTF
>.|.|TRBJ1-1|TRBV19
TGTGCCAGTAGTAATACGGCGGGGGACACTGAAGCTTTCTTT
CASSNTAGDTEAFF
>.|TRBD1|TRBJ1-4|TRBV15
TGTGCCACCAGCAGATCCGGGACAGGGGGCGGTGAAAAACTGTTTTTT
CATSRSGTGGGEKLFF
>.|TRBD1|TRBJ1-2|TRBV6-5
TGTGCCAGCAGTTACTCCGACAGGGACGGCTACACCTTC
CASSYSDRDGYTF
>.|TRBD1|TRBJ1-2|TRBV18
TGTGCCAGCTCACCACGTTCAGGGGGACTTTATGGCTACACCTTC
CASSPRSGGLYGYTF
>.|TRBD1|TRBJ1-1|TRBV5-4
TGTGCCAGCAGCTCCCGACAGGGAAGGTACGAAGAAGCTTTCTTT
CASSSRQGRYEEAFF
>.|TRBD1|TRBJ2-6|TRBV5-4
TGTGCCAGCAGCTTACGACAGGGGACTGGGGCCAACGTCCTGACTTTC
CASSLRQGTGANVLTF
>.|TRBD2|TRBJ2-1|TRBV4-3
TGCGCCAGCTCCGGGACTAGCGGGACGGAAGCCTACAATGAGCAGTTCTTC
CASSGTSGTEAYNEQFF
>.|.|TRBJ1-2|TRBV9
TGTGCCAGCAGCGTAGGGTTAGCTAACTATGGCTACACCTTC
CASSVGLANYGYTF
>.|.|TRBJ2-7|TRBV4-1
TGCGCCAGCAGCCAAGGGGCCCACCCATCCTACGAGCAGTACTTC
CASSQGAHPSYEQYF
>.|.|TRBJ1-4|TRBV28
TGTGCCAGCAGACCTCATGACAGCAATGAAAAACTGTTTTTT
CASRPHDSNEKLFF
>.|.|TRBJ1-1|TRBV5-1
TGCGCCAGCAGCTTGGACCTTTTTGGAGCTGAAGCTTTCTTT
CASSLDLFGAEAFF
>.|.|TRBJ2-3|TRBV10-3
TGTGCCATCAGTGAGTTAGAAAACACAGATACGCAGTATTTT
CAISELENTDTQYF
>.|TRBD1|TRBJ1-1|TRBV5-1
TGCGCCAGCATAACAGGGGCGGGAAACACTGAAGCTTTCTTT
CASITGAGNTEAFF
>.|TRBD1|TRBJ1-2|TRBV6-1
TGTGCCAGCAGTACCCGACCAGGGGGTGGCTACACCTTC
CASSTRPGGGYTF
>few|.|TRBJ1-2|TRBV4-1
TGCGCCAGCAGCCAAGAGGGGACTTATGGCTACACCTTC
CASSQEGTYGYTF
>.|TRBD1|TRBJ1-1|TRBV27
TGTGCCAGCAGCAACGGACAGGTGAGAACGAACACTGAAGCTTTCTTT
CASSNGQVRTNTEAFF
>.|TRBD1|TRBJ1-1|TRBV6-5
TGTGCCAGCAGTGTATACAGGGGGAAAGCTTTCTTT
CASSVYRGKAFF
>.|TRBD1|TRBJ2-2|TRBV15
TGTGCCACCAGCACCAGACAGGGGCTCCAACCCGGGGAGCTGTTTTTT
CATSTRQGLQPGELFF
>.|TRBD2|TRBJ2-1|TRBV9
TGTGCCAGCAGCGTAGATAGCGGGGTTTCCTACAATGAGCAGTTCTTC
CASSVDSGVSYNEQFF
>few|TRBD1|TRBJ2-7|TRBV2
TGTGCCAGCAGCCTGGACAGGCTCTACGAGCAGTACTTC
CASSLDRLYEQYF